This section outlines one T cell receptor (beta chain) sequence together with its context. Genomic DNA belonging to each subset was distributed in equal measure over several immunoSEQ plates. Each PCR replicate from the sorted subsets contained around 200 ng DNA, which is some 30,000 T cell genomes. The assay was immunoSEQ multiplex PCR, and TCRdb's table has in-frame clones only and misses some. The sample has under 1,900,000 clones; 98% to 99% are singletons. The data are from a study of shared clonotypes between healthy human individuals. Every donor, a Caucasian adult, lived in Nashville, Tennessee. The specimen was naive CD4+ T cells sorted from blood. Stated subset: CD45RA+ positively selected. The sequence came from a man aged 25 to 40 in good health.

The CDR3 reads CASSARILSGNTIYF. The CDR3, as DNA: TGTGCCAGCAGCGCCAGGATACTCTCTGGAAACACCATATATTTT. The J gene is TRBJ1-3, the V gene TRBV13; no definite D call. V was clipped by 5 bases and J by 0 bases, with 11 bases between them. The CDR3 covers 15 residues. Germline V gene data show CDR1 as PRHDT and CDR2 as FYEKMQ (reference sequence).